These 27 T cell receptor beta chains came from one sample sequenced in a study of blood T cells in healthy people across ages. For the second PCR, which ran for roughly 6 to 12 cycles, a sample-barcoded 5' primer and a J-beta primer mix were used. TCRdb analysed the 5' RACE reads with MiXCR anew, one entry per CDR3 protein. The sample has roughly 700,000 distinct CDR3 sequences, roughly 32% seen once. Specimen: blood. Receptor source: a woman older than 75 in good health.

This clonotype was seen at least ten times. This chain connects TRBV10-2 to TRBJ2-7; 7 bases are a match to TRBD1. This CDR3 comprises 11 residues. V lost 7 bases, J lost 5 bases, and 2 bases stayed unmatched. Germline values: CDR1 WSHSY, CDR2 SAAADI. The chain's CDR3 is CASTQGNEQYF. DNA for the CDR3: TGCGCCAGCACACAGGGGAACGAGCAGTACTTC.

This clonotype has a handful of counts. This CDR3 is CAWSVRTDRGEQYF. The CDR3 DNA follows: TGTGCCTGGAGTGTAAGGACAGACAGGGGCGAGCAGTACTTC. This chain connects TRBV30 to TRBJ2-5; 8 nucleotides match TRBD1. The J call may be in error: the DNA end matches TRBJ2-7 better. Looked up from germline, CDR1 is GTSNPN and CDR2 is SVGIG (reference sequence). CDR3 size: 14 residues.

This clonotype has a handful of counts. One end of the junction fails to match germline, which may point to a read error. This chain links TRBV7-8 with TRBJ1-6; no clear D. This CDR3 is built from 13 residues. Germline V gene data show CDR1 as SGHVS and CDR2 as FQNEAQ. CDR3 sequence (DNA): TGTGCCAGCAGCTTAAAGGCGGATTCACCCCCCCACTTT. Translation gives CASSLKADSPPHF.

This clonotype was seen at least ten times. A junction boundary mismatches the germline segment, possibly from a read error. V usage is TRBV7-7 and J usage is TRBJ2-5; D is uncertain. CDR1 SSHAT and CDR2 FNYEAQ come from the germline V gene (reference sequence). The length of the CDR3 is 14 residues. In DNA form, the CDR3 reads TGTGCTAGCAGCTTATTAGGATACAGAGAGACCCAGTACTTC. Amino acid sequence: CASSLLGYRETQYF.

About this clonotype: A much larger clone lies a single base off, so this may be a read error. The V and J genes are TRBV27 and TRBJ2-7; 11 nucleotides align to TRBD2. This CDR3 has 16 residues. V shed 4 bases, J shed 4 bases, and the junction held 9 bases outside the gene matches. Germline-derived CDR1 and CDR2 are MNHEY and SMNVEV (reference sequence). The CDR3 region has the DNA TGTGCCAGCAGTTCGGGACTAGCGGAAGGGGGATACGAGCAGTACTTC. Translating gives CASSSGLAEGGYEQYF.

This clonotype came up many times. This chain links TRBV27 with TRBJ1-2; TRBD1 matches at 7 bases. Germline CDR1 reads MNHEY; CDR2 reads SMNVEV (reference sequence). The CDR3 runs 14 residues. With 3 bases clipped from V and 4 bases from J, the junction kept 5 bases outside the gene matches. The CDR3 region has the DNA TGTGCCAGCAGTTTGGACAGGTTCGGCTATGGCTACACCTTC. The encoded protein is CASSLDRFGYGYTF.

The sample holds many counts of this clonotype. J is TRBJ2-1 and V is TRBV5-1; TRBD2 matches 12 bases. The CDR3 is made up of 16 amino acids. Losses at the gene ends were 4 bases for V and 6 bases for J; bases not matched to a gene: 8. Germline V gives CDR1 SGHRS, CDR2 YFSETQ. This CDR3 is CASSEQGLAGPNEQFF. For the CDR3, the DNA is TGCGCCAGCAGCGAGCAGGGACTAGCGGGCCCCAATGAGCAGTTCTTC.

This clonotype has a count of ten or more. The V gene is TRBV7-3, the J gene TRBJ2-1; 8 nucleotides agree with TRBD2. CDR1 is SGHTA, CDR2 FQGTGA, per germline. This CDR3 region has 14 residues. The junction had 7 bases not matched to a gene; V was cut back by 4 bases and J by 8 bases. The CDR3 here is CASSYSGGVDEQFF. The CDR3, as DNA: TGTGCCAGCAGCTACTCGGGGGGGGTCGATGAGCAGTTCTTC.

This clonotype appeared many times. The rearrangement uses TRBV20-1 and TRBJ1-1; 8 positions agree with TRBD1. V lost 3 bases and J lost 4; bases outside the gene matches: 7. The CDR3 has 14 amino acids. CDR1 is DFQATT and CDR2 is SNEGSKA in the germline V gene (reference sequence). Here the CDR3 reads CSASKPGGLTEAFF. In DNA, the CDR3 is TGCAGTGCTAGTAAGCCAGGGGGCCTCACTGAAGCTTTCTTT.

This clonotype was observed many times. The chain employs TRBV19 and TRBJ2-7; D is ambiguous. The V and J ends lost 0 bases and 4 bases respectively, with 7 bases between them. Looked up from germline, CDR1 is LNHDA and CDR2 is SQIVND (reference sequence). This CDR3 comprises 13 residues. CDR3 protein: CASSIEPSYEQYF. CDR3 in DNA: TGTGCCAGTAGTATAGAGCCATCGTACGAGCAGTACTTC. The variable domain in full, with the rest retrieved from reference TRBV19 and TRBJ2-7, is DGGITQSPKYLFRKEGQNVTLSCEQNLNHDAMYWYRQDPGQGLRLIYYSQIVNDFQKGDIAEGYSVSREKKESFPLTVTSAQKNPTAFYLCASSIEPSYEQYFGPGTRLTVT.

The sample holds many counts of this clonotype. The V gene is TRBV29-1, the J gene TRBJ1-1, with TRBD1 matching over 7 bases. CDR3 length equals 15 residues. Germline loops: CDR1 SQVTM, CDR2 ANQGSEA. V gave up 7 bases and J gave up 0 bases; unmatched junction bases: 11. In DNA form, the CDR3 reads TGCAGCGCTGTAACCGGACAGGCCATGAACACTGAAGCTTTCTTT. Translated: CSAVTGQAMNTEAFF. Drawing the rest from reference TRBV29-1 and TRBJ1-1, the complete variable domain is SAVISQKPSRDICQRGTSLTIQCQVDSQVTMMFWYRQQPGQSLTLIATANQGSEATYESGFVIDKFPISRPNLTFSTLTVSNMSPEDSSIYLCSAVTGQAMNTEAFFGQGTRLTVV.

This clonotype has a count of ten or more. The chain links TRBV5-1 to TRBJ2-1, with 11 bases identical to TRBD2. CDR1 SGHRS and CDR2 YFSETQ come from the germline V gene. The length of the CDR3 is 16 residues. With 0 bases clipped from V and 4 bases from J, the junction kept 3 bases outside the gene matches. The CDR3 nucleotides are TGCGCCAGCAGCTTGGGAGGGACTAGCGGATACAATGAGCAGTTCTTC. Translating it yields CASSLGGTSGYNEQFF.

In DNA form, the CDR3 reads TGTGCCAGCAGTTTCAGCGACGAGCAGTACTTC. The encoded protein is CASSFSDEQYF. V gene TRBV12-3 or TRBV12-4 combines with J gene TRBJ2-4; no reliable D call. The DNA matches TRBJ2-7 better at its end, which makes the J call doubtful. The CDR3 sequence is 11 residues long.

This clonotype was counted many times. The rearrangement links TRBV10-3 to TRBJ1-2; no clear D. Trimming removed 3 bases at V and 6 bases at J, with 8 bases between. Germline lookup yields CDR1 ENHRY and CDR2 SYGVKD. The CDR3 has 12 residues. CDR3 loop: CAISERADGYTF. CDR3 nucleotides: TGTGCCATCAGTGAAAGGGCGGATGGCTACACCTTC.

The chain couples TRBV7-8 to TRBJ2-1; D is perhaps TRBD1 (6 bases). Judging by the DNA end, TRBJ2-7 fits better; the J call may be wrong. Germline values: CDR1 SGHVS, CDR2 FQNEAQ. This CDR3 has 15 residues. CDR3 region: CASSLTGHPYNEQYF. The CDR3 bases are TGTGCCAGCAGCTTAACGGGACATCCCTACAATGAGCAGTACTTC.

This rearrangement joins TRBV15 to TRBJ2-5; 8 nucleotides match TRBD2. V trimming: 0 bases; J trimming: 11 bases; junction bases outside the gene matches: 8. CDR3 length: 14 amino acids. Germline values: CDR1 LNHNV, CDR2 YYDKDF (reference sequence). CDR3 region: CATSRDPLLAEQYF. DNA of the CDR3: TGTGCCACCAGCAGAGATCCCTTACTAGCGGAGCAGTACTTC.

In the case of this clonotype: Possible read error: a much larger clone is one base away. The DNA for the CDR3 is TGCAGTGCTAGAGATGGATGGGCGGGGGCCTATGGCTACACCTTC. It codes for CSARDGWAGAYGYTF. This rearrangement joins TRBV20-1 to TRBJ1-2; a weak D match, TRBD1 (6 bases). From germline, CDR1 is DFQATT and CDR2 SNEGSKA (reference sequence). The CDR3 is 15 amino acids. Trimming cost V 0 bases and J 4 bases, with 15 bases left between them.

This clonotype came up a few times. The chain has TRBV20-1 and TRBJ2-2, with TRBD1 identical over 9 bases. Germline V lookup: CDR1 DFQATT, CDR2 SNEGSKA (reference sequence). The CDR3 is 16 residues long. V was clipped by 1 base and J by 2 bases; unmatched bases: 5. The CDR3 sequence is CSARGRGQGNTGELFF. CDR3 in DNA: TGCAGTGCTAGAGGACGGGGACAGGGCAACACCGGGGAGCTGTTTTTT.

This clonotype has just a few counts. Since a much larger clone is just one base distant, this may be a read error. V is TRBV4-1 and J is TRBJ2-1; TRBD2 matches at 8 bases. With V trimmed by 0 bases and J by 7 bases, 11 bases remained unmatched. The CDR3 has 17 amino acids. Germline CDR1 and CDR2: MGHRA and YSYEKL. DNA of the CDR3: TGCGCCAGCAGCCAAGATCTGCCGGGGGGGCCTCGTAATGAGCAGTTCTTC. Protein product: CASSQDLPGGPRNEQFF.

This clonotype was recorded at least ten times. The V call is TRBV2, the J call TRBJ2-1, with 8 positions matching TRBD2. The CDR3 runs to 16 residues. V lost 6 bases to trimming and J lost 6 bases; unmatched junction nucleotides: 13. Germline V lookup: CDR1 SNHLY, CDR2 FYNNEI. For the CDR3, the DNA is TGTGCCAGCAGGGGACCGGGGGGGCTATTGGGCAATGAGCAGTTCTTC. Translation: CASRGPGGLLGNEQFF.

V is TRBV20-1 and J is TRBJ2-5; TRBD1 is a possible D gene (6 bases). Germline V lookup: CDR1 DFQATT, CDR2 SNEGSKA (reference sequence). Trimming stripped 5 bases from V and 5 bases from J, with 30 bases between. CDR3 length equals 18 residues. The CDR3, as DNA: TGCAGTGCTCCTCGGAGTCGGCAGGCTGCAGGGGAACGGGAGACCCAGTACTTC. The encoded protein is CSAPRSRQAAGERETQYF.

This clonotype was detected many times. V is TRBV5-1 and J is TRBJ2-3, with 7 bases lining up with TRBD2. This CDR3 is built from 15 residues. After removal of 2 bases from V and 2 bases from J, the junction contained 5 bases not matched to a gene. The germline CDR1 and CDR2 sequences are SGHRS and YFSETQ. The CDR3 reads CASSLSGRDTDTQYF. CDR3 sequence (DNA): TGCGCCAGCAGCTTATCGGGGAGGGACACAGATACGCAGTATTTT.

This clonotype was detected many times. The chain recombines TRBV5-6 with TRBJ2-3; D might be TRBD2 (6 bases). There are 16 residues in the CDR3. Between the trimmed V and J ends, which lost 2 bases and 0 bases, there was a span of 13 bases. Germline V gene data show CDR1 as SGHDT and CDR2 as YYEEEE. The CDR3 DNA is TGTGCCAGCAGCTTCTTCCAGGAGGGCAGCACAGATACGCAGTATTTT. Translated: CASSFFQEGSTDTQYF. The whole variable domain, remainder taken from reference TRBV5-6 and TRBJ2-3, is DAGVTQSPTHLIKTRGQQVTLRCSPKSGHDTVSWYQQALGQGPQFIFQYYEEEERQRGNFPDRFSGHQFPNYSSELNVNALLLGDSALYLCASSFFQEGSTDTQYFGPGTRLTVL.

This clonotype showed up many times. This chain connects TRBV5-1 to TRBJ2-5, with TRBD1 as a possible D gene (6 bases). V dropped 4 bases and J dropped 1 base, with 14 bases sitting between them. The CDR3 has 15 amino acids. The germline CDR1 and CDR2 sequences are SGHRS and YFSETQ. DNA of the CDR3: TGCGCCAGCAGCCCCACCGGGACAATCCAAGAGACCCAGTACTTC. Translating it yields CASSPTGTIQETQYF.

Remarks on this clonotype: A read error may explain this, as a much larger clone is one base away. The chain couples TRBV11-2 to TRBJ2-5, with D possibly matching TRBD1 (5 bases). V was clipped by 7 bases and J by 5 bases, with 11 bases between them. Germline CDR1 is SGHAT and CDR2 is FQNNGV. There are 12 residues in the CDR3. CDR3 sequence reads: CASNPGMETQYF. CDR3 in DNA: TGTGCCAGCAACCCAGGGATGGAGACCCAGTACTTC.

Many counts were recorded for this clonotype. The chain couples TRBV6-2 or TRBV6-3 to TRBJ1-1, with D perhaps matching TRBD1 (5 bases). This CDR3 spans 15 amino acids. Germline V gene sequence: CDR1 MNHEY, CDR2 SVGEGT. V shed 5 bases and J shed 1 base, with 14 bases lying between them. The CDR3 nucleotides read TGTGCCAGCAGTCCCCGAAGGGGAGAGAACACTGAAGCTTTCTTT. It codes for CASSPRRGENTEAFF.

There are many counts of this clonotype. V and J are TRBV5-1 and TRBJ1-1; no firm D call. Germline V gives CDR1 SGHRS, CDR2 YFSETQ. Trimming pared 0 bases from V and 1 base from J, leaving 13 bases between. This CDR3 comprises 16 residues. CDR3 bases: TGCGCCAGCAGCTTGGCCCTTCGGCAGAGGAACACTGAAGCTTTCTTT. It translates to CASSLALRQRNTEAFF. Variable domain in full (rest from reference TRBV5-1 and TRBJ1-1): KAGVTQTPRYLIKTRGQQVTLSCSPISGHRSVSWYQQTPGQGLQFLFEYFSETQRNKGNFPGRFSGRQFSNSRSEMNVSTLELGDSALYLCASSLALRQRNTEAFFGQGTRLTVV.